This TCR beta chain was captured by sequencing in a study of T cells in Graves' hyperthyroidism and ophthalmopathy. Hyperthyroidism of Graves' type that showed no ophthalmopathy progression within 18 months was stable. Patients aged 18 to 65 had newly diagnosed hyperthyroidism of under 2 months' duration. Study-level results: The blood repertoire included most of the expanded thyroid clonotypes above 0.001.

In its sample, this clonotype was seen a few times. The antigen is undetermined. Regions amplified from RNA transcripts were the TCR beta CDR3 regions. The primer set for the first-round RT-PCR of the TCR CDR3 was HTBI. MiXCR was run by TCRdb on the multiplex PCR reads, yielding one entry per CDR3 protein. The sample lists tens of thousands of distinct CDR3 sequences, approximately 53% seen once, with about 35% in the top ten. The CDR3 extends over 12 amino acids. Trimming left V 4 bases short and J 2 bases short, with 6 bases between. Germline CDR1 reads SGHRS; CDR2 reads YFSETQ. Sequenced sample: peripheral blood or thyroid tissue (not recorded which). J is TRBJ1-2 and V is TRBV5-1, with D tentatively TRBD1 (5 bases). This TCR derives from a man aged 18 to 29 with Graves' hyperthyroidism. The CDR3: CASSPGNYGYTF. As DNA, the CDR3 is TGCGCCAGCAGCCCAGGGAACTATGGCTACACCTTC.